This T cell receptor beta chain was found in a study of cytomegalovirus exposure and HLA in healthy donors. On this clone itself: Antigen: not known.

The PCR employed 60 Vbeta primers together with 13 Jbeta primers. Sequencing used immunoSEQ multiplex PCR; TCRdb keeps in-frame clones, though not all of them. The table lists some 130,000 clones, 75% to 80% of them singletons, with 0.75% to 0.95% in the top ten. Whole-study findings and limits: Sequencing likely generated an artifact that appeared as a cluster of highly shared sequence variants.

The V gene's germline CDR1 is SGDLS and CDR2 YYNGEE. The V gene end was trimmed by 3 bases and the J gene end by 6 bases; junction bases not matched to a gene: 5. CDR3 length equals 15 residues. The clonotype was recovered from a woman aged 60-75 years in good health and CMV-seronegative. The sample consisted of PBMCs. This chain links TRBV9 with TRBJ2-4; 11 positions agree with TRBD2. CDR3 nucleotides: TGTGCCAGCAGCGATAGCGGGGGGGCCGTAAACATTCAGTACTTC. The encoded protein is CASSDSGGAVNIQYF.